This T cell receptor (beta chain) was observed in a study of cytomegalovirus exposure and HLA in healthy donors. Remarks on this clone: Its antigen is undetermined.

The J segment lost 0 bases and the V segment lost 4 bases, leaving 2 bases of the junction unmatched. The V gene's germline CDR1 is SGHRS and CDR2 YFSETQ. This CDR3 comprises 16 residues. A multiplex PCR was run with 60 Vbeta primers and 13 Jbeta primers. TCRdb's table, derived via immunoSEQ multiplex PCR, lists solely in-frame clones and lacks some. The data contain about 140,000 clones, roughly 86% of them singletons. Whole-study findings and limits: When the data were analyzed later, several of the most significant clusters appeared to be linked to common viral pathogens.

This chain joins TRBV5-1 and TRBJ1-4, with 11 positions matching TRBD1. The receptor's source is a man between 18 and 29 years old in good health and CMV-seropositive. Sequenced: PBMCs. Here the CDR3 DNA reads TGCGCCAGCAGCGTGGGACAGGGGGCAACTAATGAAAAACTGTTTTTT. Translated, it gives CASSVGQGATNEKLFF. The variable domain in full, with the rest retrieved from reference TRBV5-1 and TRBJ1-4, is KAGVTQTPRYLIKTRGQQVTLSCSPISGHRSVSWYQQTPGQGLQFLFEYFSETQRNKGNFPGRFSGRQFSNSRSEMNVSTLELGDSALYLCASSVGQGATNEKLFFGSGTQLSVL.